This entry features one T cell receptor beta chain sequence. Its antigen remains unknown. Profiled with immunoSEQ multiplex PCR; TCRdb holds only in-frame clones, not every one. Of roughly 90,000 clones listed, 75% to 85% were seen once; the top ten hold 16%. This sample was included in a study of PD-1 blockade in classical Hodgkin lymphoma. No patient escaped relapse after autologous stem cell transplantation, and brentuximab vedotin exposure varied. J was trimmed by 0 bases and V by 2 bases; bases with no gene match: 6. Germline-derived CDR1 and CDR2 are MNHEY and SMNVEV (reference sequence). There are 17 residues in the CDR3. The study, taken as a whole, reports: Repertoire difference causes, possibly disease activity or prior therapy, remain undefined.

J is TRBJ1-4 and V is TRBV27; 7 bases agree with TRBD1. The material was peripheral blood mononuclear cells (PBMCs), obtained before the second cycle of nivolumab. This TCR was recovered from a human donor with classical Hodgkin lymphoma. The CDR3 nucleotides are TGTGCCAGCAGTTTAGTGGGACAGCACCCAACTAATGAAAAACTGTTTTTT. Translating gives CASSLVGQHPTNEKLFF.